This T cell receptor (beta chain) was identified during a study of cytomegalovirus exposure and HLA in healthy donors (dated by TCRdb to 2016 to 2017). A note on the overall study: An earlier analysis of approximately 640 of the donors reported about 250 Gb of sequence data and 100 million to 130 million unique TCR beta sequences from 150 million to 200 million T cells. Across approximately 420 genotyped donors of the cohort, an average of approximately 240,000 unique TCR beta nucleotide sequences per donor were sequenced, and roughly a sixth of those sequences were non-productive. Along with the roughly 700-subject first cohort, a separate validation cohort of roughly 110 different subjects was used. Using immunosequencing, the study profiled T cell repertoires from roughly 650 subjects and related those repertoires to cytomegalovirus serostatus. In the later analysis, no new phenotypic data were used to find candidate immune exposures; instead, reliance was placed on TCR beta sequences and their occurrence across donors. Of the 300 to 500 genotyped donors, 70% to 90% were placed in the genetic ancestry cluster associated with self-reported Caucasian donors. The number of typed donors differed by locus: about 629-640 for A, B, C, DRB1 and DQB1; 522 for DQA1; fewer than 610 for DPA1; and some 430 for DPB1. Donor age, sex, ethnicity and CMV serostatus were collected together with the repertoire data. The study aimed to test whether cataloging public T cell receptors could reveal signatures of past pathogen exposure. Roughly 5 DR-DQ haplotypes were handled as single units for association and clustering because linkage in the cohort was strong. Both class I and class II loci were covered by HLA typing, at four-digit resolution. A later genetic analysis used genome-wide SNP genotypes for about 55% of the 666 donors, treating that subset as a discovery cohort. In an earlier analysis of several hundred of the donors, high-throughput TCR beta sequencing was used to judge whether each TCR beta V gene segment behaved as functional or pseudogenic. All discovery cohort repertoires had been generated on a single sequencing platform. High-throughput TCR immunosequencing, statistical association of individual TCRs with disease status, and machine learning were combined to predict cytomegalovirus infection status. A later analysis re-examined previously published TCR beta repertoires from hundreds of donors and added high-resolution HLA genotyping to investigate patterns of TCR occurrence. An early release that covered 500 to 800 HLA-typed donors contained approximately 300 gigabases of sequencing data and some 87 million unique TCR sequences. Points the paper makes about the study in general: Some IMGT-functional V segments, including TRBV6-2 and TRBV6-3, could not be told apart with the 87-base-pair reads, so those segments were excluded. Assigning TCR associations to individual alleles was difficult when HLA alleles, especially DR and DQ, strongly co-occurred. Correlated functional status among segregating V segments might be attributable to linkage disequilibrium, but an unknown experimental factor could not be ruled out. Only TCR beta chains were sequenced in this cohort, and the absence of alpha or paired-chain data limited detectable features. In a later analysis, 16,951 TCR beta sequences were associated with specific HLA alleles at a false discovery rate of 0.05. CMV serostatus was the only immune exposure information available for the cohort. In a later analysis, HLA-associated TCR beta chains were found to be more clonally expanded and to have lower generation probabilities than equally common non-associated chains. A further reported finding was that TCR beta sequences accurately predicted the HLA-A and HLA-B alleles for most subjects in the first cohort. In a later analysis, TCR association rates were found to vary across HLA loci, with the most associated TCRs seen for DRB1 alleles and the fewest for HLA-C alleles. Because HLA typing was missing for some donors at each locus, association tests included only the typed subset. Three of the identified cytomegalovirus-associated TCR beta chains were confirmed in vitro to be specific for cytomegalovirus antigens. An association between a missense DCLRE1C variant and V-gene and J-gene trimming of TCR beta chains was found in a later genetic analysis and replicated in an independent cohort. A later analysis reported that several top co-occurrence clusters appeared linked to parvovirus B19, influenza, CMV and Epstein-Barr virus. Because counts were too low, approximately 15 rarely observed V segments, including chromosome 9 orphons, were excluded from the earlier analysis of some 590 of the donors. A group of highly shared sequence variants was considered likely to be a technical artifact of the sequencing pipeline. According to a later analysis, most CMV-associated TCR beta chains appeared to be HLA-restricted, and the HLA associations seemed to be driven largely by CMV exposure. Across donors, most TCR sequences were observed very rarely, whereas some public TCRs were present in many individuals. The classifier was reported to diagnose cytomegalovirus status with high specificity and sensitivity in both the original and validation cohorts. The study listed 164 TCR beta chains as associated with cytomegalovirus. Sequencing depth was assumed to be roughly uniform across donors in the presence/absence analyses, though that assumption may not hold. An earlier analysis of 587 of the donors showed that most TCR beta V segments appeared in productive rearrangements either about 87% or about 30% of the time, which broadly matched IMGT annotations. According to the authors, the approach could potentially be generalized to other disease states and immunological phenotypes. According to a later genetic analysis, donors in an Asian-associated ancestry cluster had fewer N-insertions in productive TCRs than the approximately 610-donor mean.

Note on this clone: It has no known antigen specificity. Base qualities are not provided; no much larger clone lies one nucleotide away.

The protocol used for the library was the immunoSEQ multiplex PCR assay. A mixture of 60 forward primers for TCR Vbeta segments and 13 reverse primers for TCR Jbeta segments was used in the multiplex PCR. A multiplex PCR assay on genomic DNA amplified the CDR3 region of rearranged TCR beta genes. On the Illumina HiSeq System, the amplified TCR beta libraries were sequenced as 87-base-pair reads. On the authors' methods: A later analysis counted 75 million to 100 million unique TCR beta chains across the 650 to 800 repertoires, and 10 million to 12 million of these chains were shared by at least two donors. A nearest-neighbor algorithm error-corrected the raw reads and collapsed the reads into unique sequences, merging closely related sequences to remove PCR and sequencing errors. Alignment of CDR3 sequences to IMGT reference sequences was used to assign V, D and J gene segments. For a sequence to be retained, a match of at least six nucleotides was required to both a V gene segment and a J gene segment. A rearrangement was called productive if the CDR3 had no stop codons and remained in frame with V and J, and every other rearrangement was called non-productive. Following IMGT convention, CDR3 was defined as the stretch from the second conserved V-encoded cysteine up to the conserved J-encoded phenylalanine. Sequences without an unambiguous match to a single V gene segment were excluded from the earlier analysis of 450 to 650 of the donors. In an earlier analysis of several hundred of the donors, a V segment was called functional when productive rearrangements were above 56.7%, and segregating when the standard deviation between donors exceeded 5%. A statistical classification framework was built for diagnosing cytomegalovirus status from the catalog of TCR beta chain sequences. V and J gene assignment, in a later analysis, came from comparing TCR nucleotide sequences with IMGT/GENE-DB human TR gene sequences. A later analysis assigned CDR3 sequences and most-parsimonious VDJ recombination scenarios with the TCRdist pipeline. In a later analysis, every TCR beta chain was defined by the combination of its CDR3 amino acid sequence and its V-gene family, and reads without a unique V-gene family were dropped. To address suspected cross-contamination and a sequencing artifact, a later analysis removed roughly 640 highly shared, low-generation-probability nucleotide sequences. In a later analysis, a clonal expansion index was calculated for each public chain from normalized within-repertoire ranks of inferred template counts. Generation probabilities in a later analysis came from a VDJ recombination model fitted to out-of-frame rearrangements, and those results were checked against IGoR. In a later analysis, TCR-TCR, TCR-HLA and TCR-CMV co-occurrence was scored with hypergeometric tests, and a repertoire-size bias correction was applied to TCR pairs. In a later analysis, false discovery rates were estimated by permuting HLA or CMV assignments 20 times. In a later analysis, co-occurring TCRs were grouped with DBSCAN, and TCRdist sequence similarity was added when clustering was performed within HLA-allele-positive subsets. Repertoires with fewer than 30,000 or more than 120,000 public chains were left out of co-occurrence clustering, as were five repertoires with anomalous nucleotide sharing. Here the immuneACCESS table is served through TCRdb, limited to in-frame sequences with V and J called. Missing clones are a known gap in these copies; in checked studies unresolved V genes cover under half, and the rest lacks a known reason. The V and J calls and clone size come from that table; D and trimming were worked out from the DNA. This sample comprises 110,000 or so clones, around four fifths of them detected only once. Of the sample, around 1.3% is held by the ten largest clones.

From cysteine to phenylalanine, the CDR3 is 14 amino acids long. CDR3 DNA is the only sequence kept; it has 42 bases, read in frame from the first base. CDR1 and CDR2, per the germline V gene, are SGHRS and YFSETQ. The germline V and J ends show losses of 0 bases and 6 bases respectively, and no gene match explains 2 bases of the junction. The cohort was made up of under 800 healthy bone marrow donors. All cohort members were sampled while nominally healthy, although unrecorded immune exposures were likely present. The donor tested CMV seronegative, placing the donor among the 350 or so seronegative members of the cohort. Each donor provided a peripheral blood sample, and peripheral blood mononuclear cells were used for TCR beta sequencing. The Qiagen DNeasy Blood Extraction Kit was used to extract genomic DNA from the blood cell samples.

Sequences were obtained from PBMCs. The sequence was obtained from a young man in good health and CMV-seronegative. The chain joins TRBV5-1 to TRBJ2-1, with 8 central nucleotides matching TRBD1. The DNA reads as follows: TGCGCCAGCAGCTTGGGACAGGGGTTCAATGAGCAGTTCTTC. Translated, it reads CASSLGQGFNEQFF.